The clone carrying this TCR beta chain showed up just a few times. Its cognate antigen is unknown. A junction boundary mismatches the germline segment, possibly from a read error. TCRdb redid the calling of the RT-PCR reads with MiXCR, one entry per CDR3 protein. The profile shows about 500,000 distinct CDR3 sequences, 7.2% of them singletons. The data belong to a study of response to subunit inactivated influenza vaccine. Study-wide points: There was a suggestion from the authors that each seasonal influenza vaccination recruits few new T cells.

The length of the CDR3 is 17 residues. Per germline, CDR1 LGHNA and CDR2 YNFKEQ. Source: PBMCs from blood, taken less than 30 months after vaccination. The source of this sequence is a man aged 50 to 75 who received an inactivated influenza vaccine. The chain has TRBV4-2 and TRBJ1-6; TRBD1 aligns across 7 bases. The CDR3 region has the DNA TGTGCTAGCAGCCAAGCGGGCCCGGGACAGTTAGATTCACCCCTCCACTTT. Protein sequence: CASSQAGPGQLDSPLHF.